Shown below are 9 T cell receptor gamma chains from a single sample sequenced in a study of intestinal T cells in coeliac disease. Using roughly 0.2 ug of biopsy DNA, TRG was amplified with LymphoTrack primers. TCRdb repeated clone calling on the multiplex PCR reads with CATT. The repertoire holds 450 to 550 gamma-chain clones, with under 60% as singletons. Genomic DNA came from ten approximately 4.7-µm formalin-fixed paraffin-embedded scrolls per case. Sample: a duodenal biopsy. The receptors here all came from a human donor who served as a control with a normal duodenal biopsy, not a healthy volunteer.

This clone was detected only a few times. The CDR3 nucleotides read TGTGCTGCGTGGGAATATACGGACGAGGGGGAGTCGGCACTGGGTTGGTTCAAGATATTT. It codes for CAAWEYTDEGESALGWFKIF. The chain links TRGV10 to TRGJP1. TRGV10 is designated an ORF whose function remains uncertain. CDR3 length equals 20 residues. V was clipped by 8 bases and J by 8 bases; unmatched bases: 30.

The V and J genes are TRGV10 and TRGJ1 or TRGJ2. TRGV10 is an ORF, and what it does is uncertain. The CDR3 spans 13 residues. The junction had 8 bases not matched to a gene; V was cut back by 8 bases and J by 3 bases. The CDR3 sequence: CAAWVHIYYKKLF. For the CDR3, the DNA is TGTGCTGCGTGGGTTCACATTTATTATAAGAAACTCTTT.

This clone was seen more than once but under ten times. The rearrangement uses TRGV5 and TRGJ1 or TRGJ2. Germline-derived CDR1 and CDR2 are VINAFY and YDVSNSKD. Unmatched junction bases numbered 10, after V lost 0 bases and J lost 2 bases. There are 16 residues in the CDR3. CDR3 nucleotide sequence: TGTGCCACCTGGGACAGGCTGGGGGGGGATTATTATAAGAAACTCTTT. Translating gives CATWDRLGGDYYKKLF.

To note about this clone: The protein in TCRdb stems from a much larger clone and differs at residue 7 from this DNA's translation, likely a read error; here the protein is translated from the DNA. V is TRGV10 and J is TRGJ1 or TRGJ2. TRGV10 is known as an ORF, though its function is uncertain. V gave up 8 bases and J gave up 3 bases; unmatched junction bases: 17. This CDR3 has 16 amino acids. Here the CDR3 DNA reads TGTGCTGCGTGGGATTTTACGGTCGTAAGTTATTATAAGAAACTCTTT. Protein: CAAWDFTVVSYYKKLF.

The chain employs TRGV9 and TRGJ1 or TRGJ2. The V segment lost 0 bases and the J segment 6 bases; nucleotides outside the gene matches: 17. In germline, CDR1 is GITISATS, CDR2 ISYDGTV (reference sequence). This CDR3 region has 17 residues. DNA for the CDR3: TGTGCCTTGTGGGAGGTGCACCTGGCCCGAATTATTTATAAGAAACTCTTT. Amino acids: CALWEVHLARIIYKKLF.

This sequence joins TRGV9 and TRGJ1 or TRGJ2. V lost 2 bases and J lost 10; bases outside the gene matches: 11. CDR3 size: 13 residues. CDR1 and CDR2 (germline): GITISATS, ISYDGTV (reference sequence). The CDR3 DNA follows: TGTGCCTTGTGGGAGGATGCAAATATAAAGAAACTCTTT. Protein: CALWEDANIKKLF.

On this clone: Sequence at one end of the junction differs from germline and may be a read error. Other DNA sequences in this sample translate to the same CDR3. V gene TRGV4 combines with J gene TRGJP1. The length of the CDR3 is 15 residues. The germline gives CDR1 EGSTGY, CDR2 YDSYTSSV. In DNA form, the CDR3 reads TGCGCACCTGGGATGGGCTATGCCACTGGTTGGTTCAAGATATTT. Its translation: CAPGMGYATGWFKIF.

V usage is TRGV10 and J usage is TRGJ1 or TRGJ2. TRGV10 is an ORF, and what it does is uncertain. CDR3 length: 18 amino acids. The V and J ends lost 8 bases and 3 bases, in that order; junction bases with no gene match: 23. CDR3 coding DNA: TGTGCTGCGTGGGGATTATGGGACCCCCGCTACTGTTATTATAAGAAACTCTTT. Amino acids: CAAWGLWDPRYCYYKKLF.

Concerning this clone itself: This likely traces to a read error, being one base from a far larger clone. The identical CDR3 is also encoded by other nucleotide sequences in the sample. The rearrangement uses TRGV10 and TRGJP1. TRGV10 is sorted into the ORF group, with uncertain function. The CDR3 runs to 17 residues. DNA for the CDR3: TGTGCTGCGTGGGATTATGGGGTGGTCGGCACTGGCTGGTTCAAGATATTT. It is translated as CAAWDYGVVGTGWFKIF.